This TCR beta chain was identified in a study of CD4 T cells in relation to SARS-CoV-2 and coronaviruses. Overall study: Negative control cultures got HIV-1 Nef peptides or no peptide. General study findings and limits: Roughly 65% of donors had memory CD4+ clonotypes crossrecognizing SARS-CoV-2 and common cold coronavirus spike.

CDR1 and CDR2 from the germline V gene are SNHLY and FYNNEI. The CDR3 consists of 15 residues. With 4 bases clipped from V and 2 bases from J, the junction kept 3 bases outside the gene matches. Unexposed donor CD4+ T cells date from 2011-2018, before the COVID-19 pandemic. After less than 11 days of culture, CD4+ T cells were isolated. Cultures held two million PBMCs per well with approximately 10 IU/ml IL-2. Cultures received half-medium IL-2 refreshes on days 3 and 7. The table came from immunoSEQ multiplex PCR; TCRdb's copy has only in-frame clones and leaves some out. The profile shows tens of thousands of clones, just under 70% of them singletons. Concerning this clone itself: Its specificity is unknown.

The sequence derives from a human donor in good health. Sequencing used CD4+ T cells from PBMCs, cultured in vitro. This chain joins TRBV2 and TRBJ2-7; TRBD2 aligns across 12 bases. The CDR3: CASSARTSGTYEQYF. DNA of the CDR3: TGTGCCAGCAGTGCCCGGACTAGCGGGACCTACGAGCAGTACTTC.